This entry describes one T cell receptor beta chain. The data stem from a study of human T cells and chemical hapten exposure. Looked up from germline, CDR1 is MNHEY and CDR2 is SMNVEV (reference sequence). The CDR3 has 18 residues. V shed 5 bases, J shed 0 bases, and the junction held 7 bases outside the gene matches. TCRdb reprocessed the RACE reads via MiXCR and lists one record per CDR3 protein. The table records 280,000 or so distinct CDR3 sequences, around 7% of them present only once. The time point: pre-sensitization, week 0. Treatment described: therapeutic diphenylcyclopropenone sensitization with weekly scalp DPC.

The origin of this receptor is a young man with alopecia areata. Some clones in this sample may be carry-over from other donors' samples. This chain uses TRBV27 with TRBJ2-2; 12 bases line up with TRBD1. Sequenced material: whole blood, taken in connection with sensitization to the hapten diphenylcyclopropenone (DPC). CDR3 sequence reads: CASSPGTGGTPNTGELFF. DNA for the CDR3: TGTGCCAGCAGTCCCGGGACAGGGGGCACGCCGAACACCGGGGAGCTGTTTTTT.